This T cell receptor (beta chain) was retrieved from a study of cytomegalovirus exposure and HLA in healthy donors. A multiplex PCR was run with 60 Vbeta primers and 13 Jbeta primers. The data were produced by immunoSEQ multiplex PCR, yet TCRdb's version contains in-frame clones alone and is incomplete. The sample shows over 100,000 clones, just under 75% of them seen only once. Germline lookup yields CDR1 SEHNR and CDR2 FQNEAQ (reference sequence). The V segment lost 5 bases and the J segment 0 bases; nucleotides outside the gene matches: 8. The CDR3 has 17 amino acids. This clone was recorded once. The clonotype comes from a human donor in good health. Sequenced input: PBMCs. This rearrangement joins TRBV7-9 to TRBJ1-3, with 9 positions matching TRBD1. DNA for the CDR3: TGTGCCAGCAGCCCCTACGGACAGGGGAGCTCTGGAAACACCATATATTTT. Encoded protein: CASSPYGQGSSGNTIYF.